The clone carrying this TCR beta chain turned up a few times. These data originate in a study of blood T cell repertoires in COVID-19. Study information: Acute-phase and convalescent COVID-19 samples originated in the United States, Italy and Spain.

The junction had 8 bases not matched to a gene; V was cut back by 2 bases and J by 2 bases. Germline V lookup: CDR1 SGHAT, CDR2 FQNNGV. This CDR3 region has 17 residues. As processed by the authors: Estimates of nucleated cell counts were drawn from the amplification of reference gene primers. Assay used: immunoSEQ multiplex PCR; TCRdb lists only in-frame clones, some missing. V, J and clone size were drawn from that table, and D and trimming were deduced from the DNA. The repertoire holds just over 80,000 clones, with roughly 90% as singletons. Sequenced: PBMCs or T cells enriched from blood (not recorded which). The TCR sequence derives from a woman aged 45-65 years with acute COVID-19. The V and J genes are TRBV11-2 and TRBJ2-3; 9 nucleotides line up with TRBD1. The CDR3 protein is CASSLRVTGGSTDTQYF. The CDR3 bases are TGTGCCAGCAGCTTAAGAGTGACAGGGGGTTCCACAGATACGCAGTATTTT.